The 16 T cell receptor beta chains reported below all come from one sample, sequenced in a study of blood T cell repertoires in COVID-19. Clones were sequenced by immunoSEQ multiplex PCR, and TCRdb holds only the in-frame ones, with some missing. The top ten hold 15% to 20% of the sample, which has 85,000 to 100,000 clones, approximately 88% seen once. The source material was peripheral blood. The receptor source for this set is a woman aged 55 to 70 with COVID-19, enrolled during active disease.

This chain links TRBV6-5 with TRBJ1-2; 8 bases line up with TRBD1. The V and J ends lost 0 bases and 7 bases, in that order; junction bases with no gene match: 1. CDR3 length: 13 residues. Germline CDR1 reads MNHEY; CDR2 reads SVGAGI. CDR3 residues: CASSYSDRVGYTF. In nucleotides, the CDR3 is TGTGCCAGCAGTTACTCGGACAGGGTTGGCTACACCTTC.

In this sample, this clone turned up once. This chain uses TRBV28 with TRBJ2-3; maybe TRBD2 (6 bases). The V gene's germline CDR1 is MDHEN and CDR2 SYDVKM. The germline V and J ends were trimmed by 8 bases and 6 bases, with 18 bases remaining between them. The CDR3 consists of 14 residues. The CDR3 coding sequence is TGTGCCAGCGGGGGGTGGGGAAATGGGGATACGCAGTATTTT. As protein: CASGGWGNGDTQYF.

Note on this clone: The same CDR3 arises from other DNA sequences in this sample as well. The chain has TRBV18 and TRBJ1-5; D not resolved. CDR3 length equals 13 residues. Germline CDR1 KGHSH, CDR2 LQKENI. Between the trimmed V and J ends, which lost 3 bases and 4 bases, there was a span of 7 bases. DNA of the CDR3: TGTGCCAGCTCACCGGGCGAAAATCAGCCCCAGCATTTT. It codes for CASSPGENQPQHF.

J is TRBJ1-5 and V is TRBV2; possible D gene TRBD1, 5 bases. Trimming pared 4 bases from V and 5 bases from J, leaving 12 bases between. This CDR3 contains 14 residues. Germline CDR1 is SNHLY and CDR2 is FYNNEI. CDR3 nucleotides: TGTGCCAGCAGTGGGGGCAGAATTTATCAGCCCCAGCATTTT. Residues: CASSGGRIYQPQHF. Supplemented by reference TRBV2 and TRBJ1-5, the full variable domain reads EPEVTQTPSHQVTQMGQEVILRCVPISNHLYFYWYRQILGQKVEFLVSFYNNEISEKSEIFDDQFSVERPDGSNFTLKIRSTKLEDSAMYFCASSGGRIYQPQHFGDGTRLSIL.

The V and J genes are TRBV27 and TRBJ1-5, with D unresolved. The CDR3 has 14 amino acids. V lost 3 bases and J 0 bases, leaving 6 bases between the germline ends. Germline values: CDR1 MNHEY, CDR2 SMNVEV (reference sequence). The DNA of the CDR3 is TGTGCCAGCAGTTTTCTCGGTAGCAATCAGCCCCAGCATTTT. Encoded protein: CASSFLGSNQPQHF.

The chain couples TRBV19 to TRBJ1-3; no reliable D call. V lost 7 bases and J lost 0, with 10 bases in between. The CDR3 totals 14 residues. Germline-derived CDR1 and CDR2 are LNHDA and SQIVND (reference sequence). In DNA, the CDR3 is TGTGCCAGTACCCGTCGGAGCTCTGGAAACACCATATATTTT. Translating it yields CASTRRSSGNTIYF.

This chain uses TRBV9 with TRBJ1-2; no clear D. The V gene's germline CDR1 is SGDLS and CDR2 YYNGEE. The CDR3 runs 13 residues. V lost 0 bases and J lost 3, with 6 bases in between. For the CDR3, the DNA is TGTGCCAGCAGCGTAGGATCGGACTATGGCTACACCTTC. It encodes CASSVGSDYGYTF.

J is TRBJ1-1 and V is TRBV29-1; D is unclear. This CDR3 is 14 amino acids long. V was shortened by 4 bases and J by 1 base, with 13 bases between the two germline ends. Per the germline V gene, CDR1 is SQVTM and CDR2 is ANQGSEA. Here the CDR3 reads CSVGRHHGNTEAFF. CDR3 nucleotide sequence: TGCAGCGTTGGACGACACCATGGGAACACTGAAGCTTTCTTT.

This clone was observed once. CDR3 residues: CASSQGGRSNSPLHF. The CDR3 coding sequence is TGTGCCAGCAGCCAAGGTGGGAGGTCGAATTCACCCCTCCACTTT. The chain has TRBV3-1 (or the pseudogene TRBV3-2) and TRBJ1-6; unclear D gene. V gave up 1 base and J gave up 7 bases, with 11 bases separating them. Germline assignment: CDR1 LGHDT and CDR2 YNNKEL (reference sequence). The CDR3 totals 15 residues.

The chain recombines TRBV4-3 with TRBJ1-4; D uncertain. The V gene's germline CDR1 is LGHNA and CDR2 YSLEER. Between the trimmed V and J ends, which lost 3 bases and 7 bases, there was a span of 9 bases. The CDR3 covers 13 residues. The CDR3 bases are TGCGCCAGCAGCCAGAGGGTTGGTGAAAAACTGTTTTTT. This translates into CASSQRVGEKLFF.

V gene TRBV25-1 combines with J gene TRBJ1-6, with 8 positions matching TRBD1. The CDR3 runs 14 residues. Germline lookup yields CDR1 MGHDK and CDR2 SYGVNS. The junction had 8 bases not matched to a gene; V was cut back by 6 bases and J by 10 bases. The CDR3 region has the DNA TGTGCCAGCAGACCCCAGGGGGCAGGCTCACCCCTCCACTTT. Amino acids: CASRPQGAGSPLHF.

The chain has TRBV5-1 and TRBJ1-4; 12 positions agree with TRBD1. This CDR3 spans 16 amino acids. V was clipped by 1 base and J by 12 bases; unmatched bases: 10. Germline V gives CDR1 SGHRS, CDR2 YFSETQ. As DNA, the CDR3 is TGCGCCAGCAGCTTGACCCGGGACAGGGGGCGTGGGGAACTGTTTTTT. This codes for CASSLTRDRGRGELFF.

This sequence joins TRBV19 and TRBJ2-1; 11 positions match TRBD2. This CDR3 comprises 19 residues. V lost 4 bases, J lost 0 bases, and 11 bases stayed unmatched. Germline V gene data show CDR1 as LNHDA and CDR2 as SQIVND (reference sequence). The CDR3 DNA sequence: TGTGCCAGTAGTAGGGTTGGACTAGCGGGTTACACCTCCTACAATGAGCAGTTCTTC. Its translation is CASSRVGLAGYTSYNEQFF.

The chain carries TRBV7-2 and TRBJ2-3; TRBD2 might be the D (6 bases). CDR1 is SGHTA, CDR2 FQGNSA, per germline. CDR3 size: 15 residues. The V end was cut by 3 bases, the J end by 0 bases, with 10 bases between. CDR3 region: CASSLSGVSTDTQYF. CDR3 in DNA: TGTGCCAGCAGCTTGTCGGGGGTTAGCACAGATACGCAGTATTTT.

The chain uses TRBV19 and TRBJ1-2, with 7 bases matching TRBD1. Germline CDR1 is LNHDA and CDR2 is SQIVND (reference sequence). The CDR3 contains 16 residues. V lost 4 bases, J lost 5 bases, and 13 bases stayed unmatched. CDR3 DNA: TGTGCCAGTAGTAGACCCGGACAGGCGAAAGCATATGGCTACACCTTC. This gives the protein CASSRPGQAKAYGYTF.

The rearrangement links TRBV2 to TRBJ2-5; D uncertain. Per germline, CDR1 SNHLY and CDR2 FYNNEI. With 0 bases removed from V and 0 bases from J, the gap between germline ends came to 8 bases. The CDR3 loop spans 15 amino acids. The CDR3 nucleotides are TGTGCCAGCAGTGAAGCGAGAACAGACCAAGAGACCCAGTACTTC. Its protein product is CASSEARTDQETQYF.